This T cell receptor beta chain was captured in a study of OX40 agonist ivuxolimab in advanced cancers. Study summary: The patients' treatment was ivuxolimab, an agonistic anti-OX40 (CD134) antibody. Overall study results and limits: Researchers report that CD8+ T cells had, on average, more expanded clones than CD4+.

Germline V lookup: CDR1 KGHSH, CDR2 LQKENI. CDR3 length equals 15 residues. After removal of 3 bases from V and 2 bases from J, the junction contained 5 bases not matched to a gene. To note about this clone: Its antigen is undetermined.

Method: immunoSEQ multiplex PCR; TCRdb's copy keeps in-frame clones and lacks some. The sample carries around 77,000 clones, approximately 92% recorded once. The chain recombines TRBV18 with TRBJ2-5; 8 nucleotides align to TRBD1. The clonotype comes from an adult with an advanced solid tumor such as melanoma, head and neck, liver or kidney cancer. The material sequenced was CD4+ or CD8+ T cells sorted from blood, taken in a trial of the OX40 agonist ivuxolimab. Here the CDR3 reads CASSPGTGAQETQYF. In DNA, the CDR3 is TGTGCCAGCTCACCCGGGACAGGCGCTCAAGAGACCCAGTACTTC.